This T cell receptor beta chain was identified during a study of T-cell reconstitution after alpha-beta-depleted transplantation in children. The study's findings and limits: Fresh T-cell production supplied most of the T-cell counts and diversity seen one year after transplant. It was surviving recipient T cells and thymic progenitors that gave some patients high TCRbeta diversity at day 60. Roughly two months post-transplant, alpha-beta T cells reportedly originated from several hundred graft clones that had expanded.

Unique molecular identifiers featured in how the TCRbeta library was prepared. TCRdb analysed the PCR reads with MiXCR anew, one entry per CDR3 protein. This sample yields approximately 210,000 distinct CDR3 sequences, of which approximately 17% are seen a single time; just under 45% belongs to the top ten. Comment on this clonotype: Its antigen is unidentified.

In germline, CDR1 is LNHNV, CDR2 YYDKDF (reference sequence). This CDR3 spans 15 amino acids. J gave up 5 bases and V 0 bases, and 3 bases lay outside the gene matches. Sequencing used PBMCs, mostly from graft donor cells, obtained 360 days after TCRalphabeta/CD19-depleted stem cell transplant. The V and J genes are TRBV15 and TRBJ2-2, with 7 bases matching TRBD1. The sequence was obtained from a male patient under 10 years old who had a stem cell transplant for acute lymphoblastic leukemia, so the T cells may come from the graft donor. The DNA of the CDR3 is TGTGCCACCAGCAGAGATACAGGGGAAACCGGGGAGCTGTTTTTT. It specifies CATSRDTGETGELFF.